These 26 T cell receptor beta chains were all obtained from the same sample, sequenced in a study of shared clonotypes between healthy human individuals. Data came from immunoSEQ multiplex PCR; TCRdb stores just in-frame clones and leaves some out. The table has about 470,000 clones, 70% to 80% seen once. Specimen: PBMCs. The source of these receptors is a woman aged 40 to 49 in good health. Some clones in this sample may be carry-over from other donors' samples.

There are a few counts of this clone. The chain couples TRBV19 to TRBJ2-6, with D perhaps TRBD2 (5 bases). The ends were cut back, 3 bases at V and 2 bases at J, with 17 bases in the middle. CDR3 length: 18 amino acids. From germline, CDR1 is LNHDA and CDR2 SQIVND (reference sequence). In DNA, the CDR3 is TGTGCCAGTAGTATCCCAGGACGGCGGGCAGCTGGGGCCAACGTCCTGACTTTC. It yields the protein CASSIPGRRAAGANVLTF. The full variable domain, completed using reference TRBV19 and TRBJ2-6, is DGGITQSPKYLFRKEGQNVTLSCEQNLNHDAMYWYRQDPGQGLRLIYYSQIVNDFQKGDIAEGYSVSREKKESFPLTVTSAQKNPTAFYLCASSIPGRRAAGANVLTFGAGSRLTVL.

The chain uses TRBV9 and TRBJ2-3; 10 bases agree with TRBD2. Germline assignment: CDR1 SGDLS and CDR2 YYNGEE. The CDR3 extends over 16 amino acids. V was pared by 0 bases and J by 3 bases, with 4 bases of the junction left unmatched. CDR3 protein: CASSVGSAGGTDTQYF. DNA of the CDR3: TGTGCCAGCAGCGTAGGGTCAGCGGGAGGGACAGATACGCAGTATTTT.

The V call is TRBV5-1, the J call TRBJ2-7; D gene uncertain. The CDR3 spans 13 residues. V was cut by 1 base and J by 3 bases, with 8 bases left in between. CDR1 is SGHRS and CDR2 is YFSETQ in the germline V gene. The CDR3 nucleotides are TGCGCCAGCAGCTTGACCAGCTACTACGAGCAGTACTTC. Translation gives CASSLTSYYEQYF.

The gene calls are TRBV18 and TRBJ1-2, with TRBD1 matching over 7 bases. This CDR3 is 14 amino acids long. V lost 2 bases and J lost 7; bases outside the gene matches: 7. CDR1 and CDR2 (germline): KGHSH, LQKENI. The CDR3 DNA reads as TGTGCCAGCTCACCATCAGGAACAGGGGCTGGCTACACCTTC. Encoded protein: CASSPSGTGAGYTF.

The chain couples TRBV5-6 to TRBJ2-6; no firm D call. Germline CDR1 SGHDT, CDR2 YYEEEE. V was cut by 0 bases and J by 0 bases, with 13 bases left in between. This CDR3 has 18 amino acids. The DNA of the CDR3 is TGTGCCAGCAGCTTGGACCCCTCTCAGGACTCTGGGGCCAACGTCCTGACTTTC. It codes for CASSLDPSQDSGANVLTF.

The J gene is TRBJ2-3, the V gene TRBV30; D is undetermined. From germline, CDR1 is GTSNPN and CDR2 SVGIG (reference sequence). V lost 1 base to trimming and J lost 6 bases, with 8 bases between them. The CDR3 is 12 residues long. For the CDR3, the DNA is TGTGCCTGGAGTGAGTTGGAGGATACGCAGTATTTT. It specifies CAWSELEDTQYF.

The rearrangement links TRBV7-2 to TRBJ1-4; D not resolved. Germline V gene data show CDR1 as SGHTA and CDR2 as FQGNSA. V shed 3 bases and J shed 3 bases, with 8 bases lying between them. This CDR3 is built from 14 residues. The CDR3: CASSFSGANEKLFF. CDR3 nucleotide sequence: TGTGCCAGCAGCTTTTCTGGAGCTAATGAAAAACTGTTTTTT. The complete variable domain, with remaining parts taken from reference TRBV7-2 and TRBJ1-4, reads GAGVSQSPSNKVTEKGKDVELRCDPISGHTALYWYRQSLGQGLEFLIYFQGNSAPDKSGLPSDRFSAERTGGSVSTLTIQRTQQEDSAVYLCASSFSGANEKLFFGSGTQLSVL.

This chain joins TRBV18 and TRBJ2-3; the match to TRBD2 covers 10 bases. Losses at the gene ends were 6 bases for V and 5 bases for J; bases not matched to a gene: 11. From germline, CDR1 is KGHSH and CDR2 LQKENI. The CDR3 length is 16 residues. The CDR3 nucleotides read TGTGCCAGCTCGAAAGAGACTAGCGGGTCTGAAGATACGCAGTATTTT. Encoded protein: CASSKETSGSEDTQYF.

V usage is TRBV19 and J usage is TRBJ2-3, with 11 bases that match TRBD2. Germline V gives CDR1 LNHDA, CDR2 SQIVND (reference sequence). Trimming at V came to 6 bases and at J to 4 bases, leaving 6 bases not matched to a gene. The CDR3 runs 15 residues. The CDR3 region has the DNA TGTGCCAGTAGACTAGCGGGAGTCGGCGCAGATACGCAGTATTTT. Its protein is CASRLAGVGADTQYF.

CDR3 residues: CSARPEGNTGELFF. CDR3 coding DNA: TGCAGCGCCCGCCCTGAGGGGAACACCGGGGAGCTGTTTTTT. The gene calls are TRBV29-1 and TRBJ2-2; the D gene is possibly TRBD2 (5 bases). V shed 7 bases and J shed 1 base, with 13 bases lying between them. This CDR3 comprises 14 residues. Per germline, CDR1 SQVTM and CDR2 ANQGSEA.

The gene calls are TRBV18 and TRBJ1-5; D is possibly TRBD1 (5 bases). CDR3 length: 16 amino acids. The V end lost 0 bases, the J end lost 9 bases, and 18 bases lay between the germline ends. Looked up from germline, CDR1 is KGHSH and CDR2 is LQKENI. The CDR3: CASSPPGRPTGGPQHF. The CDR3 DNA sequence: TGTGCCAGCTCACCACCGGGACGTCCTACTGGGGGGCCCCAGCATTTT.

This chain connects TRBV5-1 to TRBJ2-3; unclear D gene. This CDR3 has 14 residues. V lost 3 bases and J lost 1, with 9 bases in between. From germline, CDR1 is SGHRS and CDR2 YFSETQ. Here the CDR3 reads CASSWADGTDTQYF. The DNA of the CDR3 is TGCGCCAGCAGCTGGGCCGACGGCACAGATACGCAGTATTTT. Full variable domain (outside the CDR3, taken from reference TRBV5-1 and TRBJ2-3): KAGVTQTPRYLIKTRGQQVTLSCSPISGHRSVSWYQQTPGQGLQFLFEYFSETQRNKGNFPGRFSGRQFSNSRSEMNVSTLELGDSALYLCASSWADGTDTQYFGPGTRLTVL.

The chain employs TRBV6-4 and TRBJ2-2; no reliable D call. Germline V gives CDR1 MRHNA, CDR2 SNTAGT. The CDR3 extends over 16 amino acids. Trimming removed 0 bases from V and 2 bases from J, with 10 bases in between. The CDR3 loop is CASSDSFARNTGELFF. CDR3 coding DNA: TGTGCCAGCAGTGACTCGTTCGCCCGTAACACCGGGGAGCTGTTTTTT.

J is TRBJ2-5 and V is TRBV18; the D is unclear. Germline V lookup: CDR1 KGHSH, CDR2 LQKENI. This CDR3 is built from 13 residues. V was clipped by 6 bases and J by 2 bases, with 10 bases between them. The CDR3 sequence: CASSQLVQETQYF. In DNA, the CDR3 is TGTGCCAGCTCGCAACTCGTGCAAGAGACCCAGTACTTC.

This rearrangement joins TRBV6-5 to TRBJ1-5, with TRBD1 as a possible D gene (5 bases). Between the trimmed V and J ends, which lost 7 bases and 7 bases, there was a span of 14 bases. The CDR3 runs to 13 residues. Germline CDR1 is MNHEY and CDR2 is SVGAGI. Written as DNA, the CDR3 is TGTGCCAGCAACCACGGAGGGGTCCAGCCCCAGCATTTT. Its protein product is CASNHGGVQPQHF.

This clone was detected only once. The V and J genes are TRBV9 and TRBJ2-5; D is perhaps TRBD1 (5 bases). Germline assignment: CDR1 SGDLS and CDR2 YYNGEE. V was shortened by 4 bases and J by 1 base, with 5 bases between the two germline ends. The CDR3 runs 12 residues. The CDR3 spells CASSRGQETQYF. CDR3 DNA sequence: TGTGCCAGCAGCAGGGGCCAAGAGACCCAGTACTTC.

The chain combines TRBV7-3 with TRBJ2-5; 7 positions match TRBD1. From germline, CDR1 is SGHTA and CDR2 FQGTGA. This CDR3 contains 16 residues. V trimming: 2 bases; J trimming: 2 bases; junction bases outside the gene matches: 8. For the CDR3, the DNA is TGTGCCAGCAGCTTATTCTCACTGACAGGGCAAGAGACCCAGTACTTC. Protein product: CASSLFSLTGQETQYF.

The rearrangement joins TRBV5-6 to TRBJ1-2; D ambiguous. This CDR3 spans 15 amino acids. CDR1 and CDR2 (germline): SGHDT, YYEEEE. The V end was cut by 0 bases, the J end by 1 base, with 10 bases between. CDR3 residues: CASSLGAGLNYGYTF. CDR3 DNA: TGTGCCAGCAGCTTGGGGGCGGGCCTTAACTATGGCTACACCTTC.

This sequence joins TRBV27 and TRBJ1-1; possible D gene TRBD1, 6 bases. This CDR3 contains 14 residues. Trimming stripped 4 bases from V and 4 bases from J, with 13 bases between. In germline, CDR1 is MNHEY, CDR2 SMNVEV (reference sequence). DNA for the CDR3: TGTGCCAGCAGTTATTCAGGGGTGGGCACTGAAGCTTTCTTT. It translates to CASSYSGVGTEAFF.

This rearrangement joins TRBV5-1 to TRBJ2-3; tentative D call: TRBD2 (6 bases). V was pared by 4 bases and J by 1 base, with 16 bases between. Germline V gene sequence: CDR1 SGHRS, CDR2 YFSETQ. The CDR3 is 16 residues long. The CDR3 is CASSLGGQHGTDTQYF. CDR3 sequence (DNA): TGCGCCAGCAGCCTGGGGGGTCAGCACGGCACAGATACGCAGTATTTT.

CDR3 residues: CASSPVGASGELFF. DNA for the CDR3: TGTGCCAGCAGCCCCGTGGGGGCTTCCGGGGAGCTGTTTTTT. The rearrangement uses TRBV7-9 and TRBJ2-2; tentative D call: TRBD1 (6 bases). This CDR3 has 14 amino acids. CDR1 and CDR2 (germline): SEHNR, FQNEAQ (reference sequence). V shed 5 bases and J shed 6 bases, with 13 bases lying between them.

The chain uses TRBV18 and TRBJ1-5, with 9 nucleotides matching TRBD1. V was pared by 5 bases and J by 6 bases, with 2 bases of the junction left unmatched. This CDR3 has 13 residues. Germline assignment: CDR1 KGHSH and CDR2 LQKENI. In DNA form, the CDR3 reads TGTGCCAGCTCAATGGGACAGGGTCAGCCCCAGCATTTT. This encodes CASSMGQGQPQHF. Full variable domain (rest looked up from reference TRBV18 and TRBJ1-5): NAGVMQNPRHLVRRRGQEARLRCSPMKGHSHVYWYRQLPEEGLKFMVYLQKENIIDESGMPKERFSAEFPKEGPSILRIQQVVRGDSAAYFCASSMGQGQPQHFGDGTRLSIL.

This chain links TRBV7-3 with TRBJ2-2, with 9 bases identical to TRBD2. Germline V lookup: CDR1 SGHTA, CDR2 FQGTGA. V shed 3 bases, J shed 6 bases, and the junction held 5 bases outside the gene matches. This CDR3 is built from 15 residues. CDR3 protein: CASSFLAGEAGELFF. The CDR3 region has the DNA TGTGCCAGCAGCTTCTTAGCGGGAGAGGCCGGGGAGCTGTTTTTT.

Here the CDR3 DNA reads TGTGCCACCAGGGCTCTCCTAGGGATCACAGATACGCAGTATTTT. Translation: CATRALLGITDTQYF. This chain uses TRBV15 with TRBJ2-3; D gene uncertain. V lost 6 bases, J lost 2 bases, and 15 bases lay in between. The CDR3 has 15 residues. Germline assignment: CDR1 LNHNV and CDR2 YYDKDF (reference sequence).

CDR3 coding DNA: TGTGCCAGCAGCTTGTCCAGGAACACTGAAGCTTTCTTT. Protein sequence: CASSLSRNTEAFF. The chain links TRBV9 to TRBJ1-1, with unresolved D. CDR1 SGDLS and CDR2 YYNGEE come from the germline V gene. V lost 4 bases to trimming and J lost 1 base, with 8 bases between them. This CDR3 is 13 amino acids long.

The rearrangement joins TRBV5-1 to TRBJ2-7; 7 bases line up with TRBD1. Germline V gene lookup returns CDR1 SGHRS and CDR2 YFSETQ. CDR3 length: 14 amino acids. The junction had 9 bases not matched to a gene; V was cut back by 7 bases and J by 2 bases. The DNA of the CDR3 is TGCGCCAGCCAACCCCAGACAGGGACCTACGAGCAGTACTTC. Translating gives CASQPQTGTYEQYF.